This TCR beta chain was obtained from a study of ipilimumab plus nivolumab after autologous stem cell transplantation. Ipilimumab, 1 mg/kg, started 14 to 28 days after autologous transplant. Through week 26, nivolumab 3 mg/kg IV was given weeks 1, 4, 7, 10, then biweekly. Profiled with immunoSEQ multiplex PCR; TCRdb holds only in-frame clones, not every one. Of around 45,000 clones in the sample, 70% to 90% were seen once. The receptor was isolated from a male donor with multiple myeloma. Sequencing used PBMCs, obtained in a trial of ipilimumab plus nivolumab as post-transplant consolidation.

The DNA of the CDR3 is TGCGCCAGCAGCCCCGTGGTCGGGACTCACGAAAAACTGTTTTTT. Translating gives CASSPVVGTHEKLFF. The chain employs TRBV5-1 and TRBJ1-4; perhaps TRBD1 as D (5 bases). Trimming removed 4 bases from V and 8 bases from J, with 18 bases in between. The CDR3 contains 15 residues. CDR1 SGHRS and CDR2 YFSETQ come from the germline V gene.